This passage covers 21 T cell receptor beta chains from one sample sequenced in a study of T cell responses to AZD1222 COVID-19 vaccine. Libraries were prepared by immunoSEQ multiplex PCR; TCRdb keeps only in-frame clonotypes and omits some of them. The sample holds some 93,000 clones, 88% seen once. Source: peripheral blood, taken 28 days after the second AZD1222 dose. The receptors derive from an adult who received the AZD1222 COVID-19 vaccine.

The chain carries TRBV5-6 and TRBJ2-7; the D gene is possibly TRBD1 (6 bases). Germline values: CDR1 SGHDT, CDR2 YYEEEE. V was trimmed by 1 base and J by 2 bases, leaving 10 bases between them. The CDR3 extends over 14 amino acids. The CDR3: CASSLQGPAYEQYF. DNA for the CDR3: TGTGCCAGCAGCTTGCAGGGGCCCGCCTACGAGCAGTACTTC.

This clone has only one observation. The chain combines TRBV16 with TRBJ1-1, with unresolved D. From germline, CDR1 is KGHSY and CDR2 FQNENV. This CDR3 comprises 15 residues. Between the trimmed V and J ends, which lost 5 bases and 4 bases, there was a span of 17 bases. The CDR3 DNA is TGTGCCAGCAGCTTCGTTGGGCAGTGGACCACTGAAGCTTTCTTT. Residues: CASSFVGQWTTEAFF.

The V and J genes are TRBV6-5 and TRBJ2-5; TRBD1 or TRBD2 may be the D gene (5 bases each). Trimming shortened V by 0 bases and J by 4 bases, and 15 bases separated the two germline ends. Germline V gene data show CDR1 as MNHEY and CDR2 as SVGAGI. This CDR3 contains 16 residues. CDR3 region: CASSYSGTDMRETQYF. In DNA form, the CDR3 reads TGTGCCAGCAGTTACTCGGGGACGGACATGCGAGAGACCCAGTACTTC.

The CDR3 bases are TGTGCCAGCAGCCCCTCGAACAGGGGGCGCACCGGGGAGCTGTTTTTT. It yields the protein CASSPSNRGRTGELFF. The rearrangement joins TRBV4-2 to TRBJ2-2, with 9 bases identical to TRBD1. The CDR3 runs 16 residues. Per the germline V gene, CDR1 is LGHNA and CDR2 is YNFKEQ. The junction had 7 bases not matched to a gene; V was cut back by 4 bases and J by 4 bases.

This chain links TRBV20-1 with TRBJ1-1, with 7 bases that match TRBD1. The length of the CDR3 is 11 residues. Unmatched junction bases numbered 9, after V lost 7 bases and J lost 10 bases. Per the germline V gene, CDR1 is DFQATT and CDR2 is SNEGSKA (reference sequence). CDR3: CSVPQGVGAFF. CDR3 nucleotides: TGCAGTGTTCCCCAGGGGGTTGGAGCTTTCTTT.

This clone was seen more than once but under ten times. The genes are TRBV9 and TRBJ2-1; no clear D gene. Germline CDR1 SGDLS, CDR2 YYNGEE. Trimming shortened V by 1 base and J by 1 base, and 12 bases separated the two germline ends. The CDR3 runs 16 residues. As DNA, the CDR3 is TGTGCCAGCAGCGTATCCTTGAGCCGTTCCTACAATGAGCAGTTCTTC. Translating it yields CASSVSLSRSYNEQFF.

The CDR3 coding sequence is TGTGCCAGCAGTGACTCGTGGGGGTCGGGGCCCCAGCATTTT. This sequence encodes CASSDSWGSGPQHF. The chain uses TRBV6-4 and TRBJ1-5, with D perhaps TRBD1 (5 bases). The CDR3 consists of 14 residues. Germline V gene sequence: CDR1 MRHNA, CDR2 SNTAGT. The V and J ends lost 0 bases and 9 bases respectively, with 12 bases between them.

The V gene is TRBV27, the J gene TRBJ1-2; TRBD1 agrees at 7 bases. Per the germline V gene, CDR1 is MNHEY and CDR2 is SMNVEV (reference sequence). CDR3 length equals 17 residues. V shed 7 bases and J 7 bases; nucleotides not matched to a gene: 21. The CDR3 region has the DNA TGTGCCAGCACCATCTTTCCGGGACAGCCGGGATCGGGTGGCTACACCTTC. It encodes CASTIFPGQPGSGGYTF.

This chain links TRBV5-8 with TRBJ2-3; 10 bases are shared with TRBD1. The J segment lost 5 bases and the V segment lost 0 bases, leaving 3 bases of the junction unmatched. Germline CDR1 is SGHTS and CDR2 is YDEGEE. The CDR3 is made up of 15 amino acids. CDR3 sequence: CASSLGQGAGDTQYF. CDR3 DNA sequence: TGTGCCAGCAGCTTGGGACAGGGGGCGGGAGATACGCAGTATTTT.

This clone was observed a single time. This rearrangement joins TRBV5-1 to TRBJ1-5; 8 nucleotides line up with TRBD1. This CDR3 has 15 residues. The germline V gene has CDR1 SGHRS and CDR2 YFSETQ. Trimming cost V 4 bases and J 0 bases; bases outside gene matches: 3. The CDR3 nucleotides read TGCGCCAGCAGCCTGACAGGGGATAGCAATCAGCCCCAGCATTTT. Encoded protein: CASSLTGDSNQPQHF.

CDR3 sequence: CASSGTGGEDTDTQYF. CDR3 in DNA: TGTGCCAGCAGTGGAACAGGGGGAGAGGACACAGATACGCAGTATTTT. This sequence joins TRBV13 and TRBJ2-3; 8 nucleotides match TRBD1. CDR1 and CDR2 from the germline V gene are PRHDT and FYEKMQ (reference sequence). Trimming took 6 bases from V and 2 from J; bases not matched to a gene: 10. The length of the CDR3 is 16 residues.

In DNA, the CDR3 is TGTGCCAGCAGCTTAGATGCTAGCGGGGGGACGTACGAGCAGTACTTC. This encodes CASSLDASGGTYEQYF. The rearrangement uses TRBV11-1 and TRBJ2-7, with 11 bases identical to TRBD2. The J segment lost 4 bases and the V segment lost 1 base, leaving 6 bases of the junction unmatched. This CDR3 is built from 16 residues. Germline V gives CDR1 SGHAT, CDR2 FQDESV (reference sequence).

CDR3 coding DNA: TGTGCCAGCAGCTTGTATTCGCAGGGGGAGACCCAGTACTTC. Residues: CASSLYSQGETQYF. The genes are TRBV5-8 and TRBJ2-5; perhaps TRBD1 as D (6 bases). Germline values: CDR1 SGHTS, CDR2 YDEGEE. This CDR3 has 14 amino acids. Trimming pared 1 base from V and 5 bases from J, leaving 12 bases between.

The chain uses TRBV5-4 and TRBJ2-7, with D perhaps matching TRBD1 or TRBD2 (5 bases each). The V gene's germline CDR1 is SGHNT and CDR2 YYREEE (reference sequence). This CDR3 comprises 15 residues. V lost 0 bases, J lost 7 bases, and 17 bases lay in between. CDR3 region: CASSLEHQGVREQYF. In nucleotides, the CDR3 is TGTGCCAGCAGCTTGGAGCATCAGGGAGTTCGGGAGCAGTACTTC.

This chain joins TRBV4-3 and TRBJ2-4; perhaps D is TRBD1 or TRBD2 (6 bases each). CDR1 LGHNA and CDR2 YSLEER come from the germline V gene. V was trimmed by 4 bases and J by 3 bases, leaving 19 bases between them. The CDR3 length is 17 residues. In DNA, the CDR3 is TGCGCCAGCAGCCTACTCTTGGAGGGGGGCCACAAAAACATTCAGTACTTC. Translation gives CASSLLLEGGHKNIQYF.

The chain links TRBV4-3 to TRBJ2-7; 7 bases are a match to TRBD2. Germline V gives CDR1 LGHNA, CDR2 YSLEER. CDR3 length: 15 residues. J was trimmed by 2 bases and V by 0 bases; bases with no gene match: 4. CDR3 nucleotides: TGCGCCAGCAGCCAAGAGGGAGGGTCTGCCTACGAGCAGTACTTC. Protein sequence: CASSQEGGSAYEQYF.

This rearrangement joins TRBV15 to TRBJ2-7, with TRBD1 matching 11 bases. Germline V lookup: CDR1 LNHNV, CDR2 YYDKDF (reference sequence). CDR3 length: 16 residues. Germline trimming cut 5 bases from V and 3 bases from J; bases unmatched to any gene: 9. This chain's CDR3 is CATSPPGTGGFYEQYF. The CDR3 bases are TGTGCCACCAGCCCCCCCGGGACAGGGGGTTTCTACGAGCAGTACTTC.

This clone was found once. The rearrangement links TRBV11-3 to TRBJ2-1, with D uncertain. Germline V CDR1 and CDR2: SGHNT, YENEEA. V was pared by 5 bases and J by 8 bases, with 10 bases between. CDR3 length: 12 residues. CDR3: CASSPHTDEQFF. CDR3 bases: TGTGCCAGCAGCCCCCACACCGATGAGCAGTTCTTC.

A single count supports this clone. The CDR3 coding sequence is TGTGCCAGCAGCCGGGCTAGCGGGGGTCCTTCCTACAATGAGCAGTTCTTC. It specifies CASSRASGGPSYNEQFF. This chain uses TRBV7-9 with TRBJ2-1, with 10 bases lining up with TRBD2. With V trimmed by 5 bases and J by 1 base, 8 bases remained unmatched. This CDR3 has 17 amino acids. Germline V gene data show CDR1 as SEHNR and CDR2 as FQNEAQ (reference sequence).

The CDR3 region is CATSSGVSTDTQYF. CDR3 DNA sequence: TGTGCCACCAGCAGTGGGGTTAGCACAGATACGCAGTATTTT. The chain has TRBV15 and TRBJ2-3; D call uncertain. The CDR3 spans 14 residues. Germline assignment: CDR1 LNHNV and CDR2 YYDKDF (reference sequence). V was clipped by 3 bases and J by 0 bases, with 7 bases between them.

The J gene is TRBJ1-5, the V gene TRBV6-1; D unclear. Trimming pared 2 bases from V and 7 bases from J, leaving 12 bases between. The CDR3 spans 14 residues. The germline V gene has CDR1 MNHNS and CDR2 SASEGT. The CDR3 coding sequence is TGTGCCAGCAGTGAATGGAGGGTGGAGCAGCCCCAGCATTTT. This gives the protein CASSEWRVEQPQHF.